The entry that follows covers one TCR beta chain sequence. The sample is drawn from a study of blood T cell repertoires in COVID-19. Study background: Samples came from the United States, Italy and Spain, spanning acute and convalescent COVID-19. The analysed material was cDNA or gDNA that came from T cells, B-cell-depleted T cells, or PBMCs.

As processed by the authors: Counts of nucleated cells, estimated from reference gene primer amplification, were obtained. The table came from immunoSEQ multiplex PCR; TCRdb's copy has only in-frame clones and leaves some out. V and J calls and clone size come straight from that table; D and trimming were deduced from the DNA. The sample lists 75,000 to 90,000 clones, roughly 78% occurring once. Germline CDR1 MNHNS, CDR2 SASEGT. This CDR3 has 16 residues. Trimming cost V 4 bases and J 4 bases; bases outside gene matches: 4. The V gene is TRBV6-1, the J gene TRBJ2-6, with 10 bases identical to TRBD1. The clonotype was recovered from a woman in her 70s with acute or convalescent COVID-19. The sequenced sample was peripheral blood. The CDR3 nucleotides are TGTGCCAGCAGTGGACAGGGGGCAGGCGGGGCCAACGTCCTGACTTTC. Residues: CASSGQGAGGANVLTF.